The 20 T cell receptor beta chains reported below all come from one sample, sequenced in a study of type 1 regulatory T cells. TCRdb re-called the reads with MiXCR, one entry per CDR3 protein. This repertoire shows about 18,000 distinct CDR3 sequences, around 9.6% found once; its top ten account for approximately 2.5%. Sequencing was performed on CD4+ T cells, either the whole sample or a sorted fraction (not recorded which). These receptors were collected from a human donor in good health.

J is TRBJ2-7 and V is TRBV19, with 9 bases identical to TRBD2. The CDR3 length is 15 residues. Germline V gene sequence: CDR1 LNHDA, CDR2 SQIVND (reference sequence). V was pared by 4 bases and J by 5 bases, with 9 bases of the junction left unmatched. The CDR3: CASSNGLAGDHEQYF. The CDR3 nucleotides read TGTGCCAGTAGTAATGGGTTAGCGGGAGACCACGAGCAGTACTTC.

This clonotype was observed many times. The chain combines TRBV7-2 with TRBJ1-2, with TRBD1 matching 10 bases. The junction had 2 bases not matched to a gene; V was cut back by 4 bases and J by 6 bases. The CDR3 is 13 residues long. Germline V gene sequence: CDR1 SGHTA, CDR2 FQGNSA. CDR3 bases: TGTGCCAGCAGCTCGGGACAGGGGAATGGCTACACCTTC. Translating gives CASSSGQGNGYTF. Drawing the rest from reference TRBV7-2 and TRBJ1-2, the complete variable domain is GAGVSQSPSNKVTEKGKDVELRCDPISGHTALYWYRQSLGQGLEFLIYFQGNSAPDKSGLPSDRFSAERTGGSVSTLTIQRTQQEDSAVYLCASSSGQGNGYTFGSGTRLTVV.

This clonotype showed up just a few times. V is TRBV5-6 and J is TRBJ2-1; D tentatively fits TRBD1 or TRBD2 (6 bases each). V dropped 0 bases and J dropped 6 bases, with 25 bases sitting between them. Germline V CDR1 and CDR2: SGHDT, YYEEEE. The CDR3 consists of 19 residues. The CDR3 loop reads CASSLARGLDTKRGNEQFF. CDR3 coding DNA: TGTGCCAGCAGCTTGGCCAGGGGACTGGATACCAAGAGGGGCAATGAGCAGTTCTTC.

This clonotype was observed at least ten times. The V call is TRBV6-2 or TRBV6-3, the J call TRBJ2-1; a weak D match, TRBD1 (6 bases). Germline CDR1 and CDR2: MNHEY and SVGEGT. The CDR3 has 16 amino acids. V lost 8 bases and J 7 bases, leaving 24 bases between the germline ends. CDR3 loop: CASYPQGLVLENEQFF. The CDR3 DNA is TGTGCCAGCTACCCGCAGGGGTTAGTCTTAGAGAATGAGCAGTTCTTC.

Sample share makes this clonotype medium-sized (0.01 to 0.1%). J is TRBJ1-4 and V is TRBV3-1; weak D call: TRBD1 (5 bases). Trimming took off 0 bases at V and 10 bases at J, with 21 bases between the two ends. The CDR3 is 17 residues long. Germline V lookup: CDR1 LGHDT, CDR2 YNNKEL (reference sequence). The chain's CDR3 is CASSQDRQGPGGGKLFF. DNA of the CDR3: TGTGCCAGCAGCCAAGATCGGCAGGGACCAGGTGGAGGAAAACTGTTTTTT. Full variable domain (outside the CDR3, taken from reference TRBV3-1 and TRBJ1-4): DTAVSQTPKYLVTQMGNDKSIKCEQNLGHDTMYWYKQDSKKFLKIMFSYNNKELIINETVPNRFSPKSPDKAHLNLHINSLELGDSAVYFCASSQDRQGPGGGKLFFGSGTQLSVL.

The sample holds a few counts of this clonotype. V usage is TRBV5-1 and J usage is TRBJ2-1, with D tentatively TRBD1 or TRBD2 (5 bases each). Germline V CDR1 and CDR2: SGHRS, YFSETQ. This CDR3 has 14 amino acids. Trimming cost V 5 bases and J 5 bases, with 14 bases left between them. CDR3 bases: TGCGCCAGCAGGTTCCGGGGCCAGGACAATGAGCAGTTCTTC. It yields the protein CASRFRGQDNEQFF.

By frequency in the sample, this clonotype is medium-sized. This chain joins TRBV24-1 and TRBJ2-1; 16 bases fit TRBD2. This CDR3 is 19 amino acids long. With V trimmed by 3 bases and J by 0 bases, 4 bases remained unmatched. Germline CDR1 reads KGHDR; CDR2 reads SFDVKD. This CDR3 reads CATSDPGLAGGTSYNEQFF. CDR3 nucleotides: TGTGCCACCAGTGATCCGGGACTAGCGGGAGGGACCTCCTACAATGAGCAGTTCTTC.

About this clonotype itself: This may arise from a read error, as a much more abundant clone is one base away. The chain joins TRBV7-8 to TRBJ2-1; 10 positions match TRBD2. The germline V gene has CDR1 SGHVS and CDR2 FQNEAQ. V dropped 5 bases and J dropped 3; count of bases not matched to a gene: 4. The CDR3 is 15 amino acids. In nucleotides, the CDR3 is TGTGCCAGCAGCGAGGCTAGCGGGAGCTACAATGAGCAGTTCTTC. This sequence encodes CASSEASGSYNEQFF. Full variable domain (outside the CDR3, taken from reference TRBV7-8 and TRBJ2-1): GAGVSQSPRYKVAKRGQDVALRCDPISGHVSLFWYQQALGQGPEFLTYFQNEAQLDKSGLPSDRFFAERPEGSVSTLKIQRTQQEDSAVYLCASSEASGSYNEQFFGPGTRLTVL.

By proportion, this clonotype is medium-sized. The chain is built from TRBV30 and TRBJ1-1; TRBD1 matches at 8 bases. The CDR3 length is 14 residues. The germline gives CDR1 GTSNPN, CDR2 SVGIG (reference sequence). V trimming: 1 base; J trimming: 3 bases; junction bases outside the gene matches: 4. Written as DNA, the CDR3 is TGTGCCTGGAGTGACCCCAGGGGGCACACTGAAGCTTTCTTT. Translation: CAWSDPRGHTEAFF.

In its sample, this clonotype was seen once. The chain links TRBV6-1 to TRBJ1-2; 7 bases agree with TRBD1. Germline CDR1 reads MNHNS; CDR2 reads SASEGT. This CDR3 comprises 14 residues. Trimming removed 6 bases from V and 2 bases from J; junction bases left unmatched: 6. The CDR3 coding sequence is TGTGCCAGCAGGACCGGGACAGAAAACTATGGCTACACCTTC. It yields the protein CASRTGTENYGYTF.

This clonotype was counted many times. The chain's CDR3 is CASRGGRDSEQFF. DNA for the CDR3: TGTGCCTCTCGGGGGGGACGAGATAGTGAGCAGTTCTTC. The rearrangement links TRBV9 to TRBJ2-1; TRBD2 matches at 8 bases. The CDR3 is made up of 13 amino acids. Germline CDR1 is SGDLS and CDR2 is YYNGEE. V lost 10 bases to trimming and J lost 9 bases; unmatched junction nucleotides: 12.

This rearrangement joins TRBV29-1 to TRBJ2-2; 8 bases fit TRBD2. Germline loops: CDR1 SQVTM, CDR2 ANQGSEA. The CDR3 is made up of 15 amino acids. With V trimmed by 6 bases and J by 5 bases, 11 bases remained unmatched. Here the CDR3 DNA reads TGCAGCGTCCCTGCAGCGGGAGTGTCTACCGGGGAGCTGTTTTTT. Residues: CSVPAAGVSTGELFF.

This clonotype has just a few counts. The J gene is TRBJ2-7, the V gene TRBV20-1, with 8 nucleotides matching TRBD2. The V and J ends lost 7 bases and 0 bases, in that order; junction bases with no gene match: 5. The CDR3 spans 13 residues. Germline V lookup: CDR1 DFQATT, CDR2 SNEGSKA (reference sequence). The CDR3 nucleotides are TGCAGTGTCGGGACTAGAAGCTCCTACGAGCAGTACTTC. Residues: CSVGTRSSYEQYF.

This clonotype came up many times. The chain has TRBV5-1 and TRBJ2-2; 10 nucleotides match TRBD2. CDR1 is SGHRS and CDR2 is YFSETQ in the germline V gene. This CDR3 has 13 residues. V lost 9 bases, J lost 5 bases, and 4 bases stayed unmatched. The CDR3: CATPSGSTGELFF. The CDR3 DNA reads TGCGCCACTCCTAGCGGGAGTACCGGGGAGCTGTTTTTT.

In this sample, this clonotype turned up many times. As DNA, the CDR3 is TGCAGTGCTAGAGACGCGTCCTTGGAGTACTTC. Translation gives CSARDASLEYF. The chain couples TRBV20-1 to TRBJ2-7; D is undetermined. This CDR3 has 11 residues. Trimming cost V 0 bases and J 11 bases, with 11 bases left between them. CDR1 is DFQATT and CDR2 is SNEGSKA in the germline V gene (reference sequence).

At least ten counts were recorded for this clonotype. This chain links TRBV27 with TRBJ2-7; a possible D gene is TRBD1 (7 bases). Germline V lookup: CDR1 MNHEY, CDR2 SMNVEV (reference sequence). The CDR3 covers 15 residues. V lost 8 bases to trimming and J lost 1 base, with 18 bases between them. CDR3 sequence: CASRRGTADSYEQYF. CDR3 coding DNA: TGTGCCAGCCGCCGGGGGACAGCGGATTCCTACGAGCAGTACTTC.

This chain links TRBV24-1 with TRBJ2-7, with 10 bases matching TRBD2. Germline CDR1 KGHDR, CDR2 SFDVKD. This CDR3 region has 15 residues. After removal of 2 bases from V and 5 bases from J, the junction contained 5 bases not matched to a gene. The CDR3 spells CATSDSGLAADEQYF. As DNA, the CDR3 is TGTGCCACCAGTGATTCAGGACTAGCGGCGGACGAGCAGTACTTC.

This clonotype was picked up many times. The chain has TRBV28 and TRBJ1-2; 12 nucleotides agree with TRBD1. Per the germline V gene, CDR1 is MDHEN and CDR2 is SYDVKM. J lost 7 bases, V lost 6 bases, and 9 bases had no gene match. The CDR3 is made up of 15 amino acids. The CDR3 DNA sequence: TGTGCCAGCAGACGTCCCGGGACAGGGGGCGGTGGCTACACCTTC. It specifies CASRRPGTGGGGYTF.

The chain joins TRBV12-3 or TRBV12-4 to TRBJ2-3; D is uncertain. The germline V and J ends were trimmed by 1 base and 6 bases, with 11 bases remaining between them. The CDR3 has 14 residues. CDR3 sequence: CASSLGQESDTQYF. DNA of the CDR3: TGTGCCAGCAGTTTAGGTCAGGAGTCGGATACGCAGTATTTT.

The table lists this clonotype with a few counts. The rearrangement joins TRBV14 to TRBJ2-7, with 8 positions matching TRBD2. The V gene's germline CDR1 is SGHDN and CDR2 FVKESK. The CDR3 is 14 amino acids. With V trimmed by 2 bases and J by 6 bases, 6 bases remained unmatched. CDR3 protein: CASSQYGRAPEQYF. CDR3 DNA sequence: TGTGCCAGCAGCCAATACGGGAGGGCCCCCGAGCAGTACTTC.